This entry lists 9 T cell receptor beta chains sequenced from one sample in a study of blood T cell repertoires in COVID-19. This table comes from immunoSEQ multiplex PCR, and its TCRdb copy is limited to in-frame clones, with some not included. The sample holds approximately 120,000 clones, 60% to 80% seen once. The material sequenced was peripheral blood. These receptors all stem from a man aged 55 to 70 with acute or convalescent COVID-19.

The CDR3 DNA is TGTGCCAGCATTGTCGGGAGGGGGTACAATGAGCAGTTCTTC. Residues: CASIVGRGYNEQFF. This rearrangement joins TRBV28 to TRBJ2-1, with 8 bases matching TRBD2. This CDR3 comprises 14 residues. Germline CDR1 and CDR2: MDHEN and SYDVKM. Germline trimming cut 7 bases from V and 4 bases from J; bases unmatched to any gene: 6.

The chain joins TRBV5-1 to TRBJ2-3, with TRBD1 identical over 7 bases. The germline gives CDR1 SGHRS, CDR2 YFSETQ. Trimming took 4 bases from V and 2 from J; bases not matched to a gene: 7. The CDR3 totals 15 residues. CDR3 nucleotide sequence: TGCGCCAGCAGCCTTATGACAGGGATCACAGATACGCAGTATTTT. Translated, it gives CASSLMTGITDTQYF.

The rearrangement uses TRBV18 and TRBJ2-3, with D possibly TRBD1 on 6 matching bases. Germline V gene sequence: CDR1 KGHSH, CDR2 LQKENI. CDR3 length: 14 residues. Trimming removed 2 bases from V and 4 bases from J, with 10 bases in between. This chain's CDR3 is CASSPAGAPDTQYF. The CDR3 nucleotides read TGTGCCAGCTCACCAGCAGGGGCCCCAGATACGCAGTATTTT. The full variable domain, with the rest looked up from reference TRBV18 and TRBJ2-3, is NAGVMQNPRHLVRRRGQEARLRCSPMKGHSHVYWYRQLPEEGLKFMVYLQKENIIDESGMPKERFSAEFPKEGPSILRIQQVVRGDSAAYFCASSPAGAPDTQYFGPGTRLTVL.

This chain's CDR3 is CATSDWGASGSSETQYF. Written as DNA, the CDR3 is TGTGCCACCAGTGATTGGGGAGCTAGCGGGAGTTCGGAGACCCAGTACTTC. V gene TRBV24-1 combines with J gene TRBJ2-5; 10 bases line up with TRBD2. From germline, CDR1 is KGHDR and CDR2 SFDVKD. Trimming removed 2 bases from V and 5 bases from J; junction bases left unmatched: 10. The CDR3 is 17 residues long.

This sequence joins TRBV6-5 and TRBJ2-7; D perhaps matches TRBD1 (6 bases). Trimming took off 2 bases at V and 6 bases at J, with 20 bases between the two ends. This CDR3 is 16 amino acids long. Germline V gene data show CDR1 as MNHEY and CDR2 as SVGAGI. The CDR3 protein is CASSYQQITGNREQYF. The CDR3 coding sequence is TGTGCCAGCAGTTACCAACAGATAACAGGGAACCGCGAGCAGTACTTC.

This chain uses TRBV6-5 with TRBJ1-5; maybe TRBD1 (5 bases). This CDR3 contains 16 residues. Germline values: CDR1 MNHEY, CDR2 SVGAGI. The V end was cut by 1 base, the J end by 1 base, with 11 bases between. The CDR3 sequence is CASSYLGASSNQPQHF. In DNA, the CDR3 is TGTGCCAGCAGTTACTTAGGGGCTTCGAGCAATCAGCCCCAGCATTTT.

The rearrangement joins TRBV11-2 to TRBJ2-1; D uncertain. The CDR3 runs 13 residues. Germline V gives CDR1 SGHAT, CDR2 FQNNGV. Trimming took off 3 bases at V and 5 bases at J, with 8 bases between the two ends. The CDR3 DNA reads as TGTGCCAGCAGCTTGCAACGGGACAATGAGCAGTTCTTC. Amino acids: CASSLQRDNEQFF. The variable domain in full, with the rest retrieved from reference TRBV11-2 and TRBJ2-1, is EAGVAQSPRYKIIEKRQSVAFWCNPISGHATLYWYQQILGQGPKLLIQFQNNGVVDDSQLPKDRFSAERLKGVDSTLKIQPAKLEDSAVYLCASSLQRDNEQFFGPGTRLTVL.

The gene calls are TRBV28 and TRBJ1-1; D may be TRBD1 (5 bases). Trimming removed 5 bases at V and 6 bases at J, with 19 bases between. Germline CDR1 MDHEN, CDR2 SYDVKM. The length of the CDR3 is 15 residues. The CDR3 is CASSVPAGWSAEAFF. The CDR3 DNA sequence: TGTGCCAGCAGTGTCCCCGCAGGGTGGTCGGCTGAAGCTTTCTTT. The full variable domain, in which reference TRBV28 and TRBJ1-1 provide the parts outside the CDR3, is DVKVTQSSRYLVKRTGEKVFLECVQDMDHENMFWYRQDPGLGLRLIYFSYDVKMKEKGDIPEGYSVSREKKERFSLILESASTNQTSMYLCASSVPAGWSAEAFFGQGTRLTVV.

This clone was observed once. The chain joins TRBV7-9 to TRBJ1-1; the match to TRBD1 covers 7 bases. Germline CDR1 and CDR2: SEHNR and FQNEAQ (reference sequence). This CDR3 comprises 17 residues. After removal of 1 base from V and 0 bases from J, the junction contained 8 bases not matched to a gene. CDR3: CASSLVGGGFMNTEAFF. The DNA for the CDR3 is TGTGCCAGCAGCTTAGTTGGAGGGGGCTTTATGAACACTGAAGCTTTCTTT.